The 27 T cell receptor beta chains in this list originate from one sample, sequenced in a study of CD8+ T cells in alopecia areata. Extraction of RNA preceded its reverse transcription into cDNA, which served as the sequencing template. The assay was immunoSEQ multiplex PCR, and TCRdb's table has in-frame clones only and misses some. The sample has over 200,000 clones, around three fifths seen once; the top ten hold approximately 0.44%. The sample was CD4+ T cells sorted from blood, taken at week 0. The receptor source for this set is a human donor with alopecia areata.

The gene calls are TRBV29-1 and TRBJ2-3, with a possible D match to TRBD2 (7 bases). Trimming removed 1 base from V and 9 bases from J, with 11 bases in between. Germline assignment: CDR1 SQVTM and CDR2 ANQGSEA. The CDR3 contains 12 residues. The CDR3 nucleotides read TGCAGCGTTGAAGGAGGGGGGGGAACGCAGTATTTT. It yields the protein CSVEGGGGTQYF.

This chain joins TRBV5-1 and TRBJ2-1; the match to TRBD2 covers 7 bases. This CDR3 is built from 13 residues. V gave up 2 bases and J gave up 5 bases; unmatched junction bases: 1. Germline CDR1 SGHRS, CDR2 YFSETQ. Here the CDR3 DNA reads TGCGCCAGCAGCTTTGGGGGGGACAATGAGCAGTTCTTC. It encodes CASSFGGDNEQFF.

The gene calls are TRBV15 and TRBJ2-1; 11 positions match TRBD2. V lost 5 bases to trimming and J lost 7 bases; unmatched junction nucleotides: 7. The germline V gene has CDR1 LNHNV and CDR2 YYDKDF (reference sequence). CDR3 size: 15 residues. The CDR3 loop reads CATSARSGRGNEQFF. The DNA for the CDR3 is TGTGCCACCAGCGCCCGTAGCGGGAGGGGGAATGAGCAGTTCTTC.

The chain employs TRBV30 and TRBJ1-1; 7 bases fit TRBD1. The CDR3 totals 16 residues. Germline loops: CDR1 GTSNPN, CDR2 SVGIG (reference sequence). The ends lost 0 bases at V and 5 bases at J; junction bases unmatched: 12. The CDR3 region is CAWSVQRSRGTTEAFF. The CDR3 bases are TGTGCCTGGAGTGTACAGCGTAGCAGGGGGACAACTGAAGCTTTCTTT.

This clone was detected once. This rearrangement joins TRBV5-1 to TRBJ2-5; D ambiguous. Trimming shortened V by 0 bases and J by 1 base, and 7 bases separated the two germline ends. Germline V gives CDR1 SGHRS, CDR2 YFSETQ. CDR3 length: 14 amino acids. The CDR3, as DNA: TGCGCCAGCAGCTTGGGGCAGGCCCAAGAGACCCAGTACTTC. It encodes CASSLGQAQETQYF.

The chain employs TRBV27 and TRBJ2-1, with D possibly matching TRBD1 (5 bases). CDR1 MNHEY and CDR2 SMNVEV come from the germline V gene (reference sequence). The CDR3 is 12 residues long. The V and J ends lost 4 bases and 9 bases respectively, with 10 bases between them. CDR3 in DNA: TGTGCCAGCAGTTCCGGTAGGGGTGAGCAGTTCTTC. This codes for CASSSGRGEQFF.

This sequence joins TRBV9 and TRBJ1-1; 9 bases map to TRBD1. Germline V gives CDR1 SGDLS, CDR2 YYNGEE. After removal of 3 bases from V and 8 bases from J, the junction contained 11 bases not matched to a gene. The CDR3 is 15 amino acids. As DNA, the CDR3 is TGTGCCAGCAGCGCCGGACCGGACAGGGGACAGGAAGCTTTCTTT. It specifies CASSAGPDRGQEAFF.

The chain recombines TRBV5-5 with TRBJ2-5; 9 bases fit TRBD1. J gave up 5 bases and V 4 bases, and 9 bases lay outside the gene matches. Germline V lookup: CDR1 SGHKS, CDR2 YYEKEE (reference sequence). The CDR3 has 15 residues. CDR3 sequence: CASSRLDGQGETQYF. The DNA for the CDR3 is TGTGCCAGCAGCCGTCTAGACGGACAGGGGGAGACCCAGTACTTC.

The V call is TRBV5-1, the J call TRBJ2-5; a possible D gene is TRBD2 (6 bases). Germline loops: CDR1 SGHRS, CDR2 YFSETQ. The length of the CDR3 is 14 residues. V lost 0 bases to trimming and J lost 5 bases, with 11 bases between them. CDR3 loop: CASSLALGGETQYF. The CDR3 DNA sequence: TGCGCCAGCAGCTTGGCTCTTGGGGGGGAGACCCAGTACTTC.

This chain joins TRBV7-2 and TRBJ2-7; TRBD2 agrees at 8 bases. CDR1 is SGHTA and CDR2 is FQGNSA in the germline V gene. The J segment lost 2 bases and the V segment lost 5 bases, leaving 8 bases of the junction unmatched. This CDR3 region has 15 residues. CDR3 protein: CASSKGAGGPYEQYF. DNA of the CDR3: TGTGCCAGCAGCAAAGGGGCGGGAGGACCCTACGAGCAGTACTTC. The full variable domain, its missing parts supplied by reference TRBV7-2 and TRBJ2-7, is GAGVSQSPSNKVTEKGKDVELRCDPISGHTALYWYRQSLGQGLEFLIYFQGNSAPDKSGLPSDRFSAERTGGSVSTLTIQRTQQEDSAVYLCASSKGAGGPYEQYFGPGTRLTVT.

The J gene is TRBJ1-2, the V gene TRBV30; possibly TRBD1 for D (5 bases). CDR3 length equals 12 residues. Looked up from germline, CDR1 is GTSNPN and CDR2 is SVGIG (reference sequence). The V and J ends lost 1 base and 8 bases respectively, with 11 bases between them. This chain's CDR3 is CAWSGRVSGYTF. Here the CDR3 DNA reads TGTGCCTGGAGTGGCAGGGTTTCGGGCTACACCTTC.

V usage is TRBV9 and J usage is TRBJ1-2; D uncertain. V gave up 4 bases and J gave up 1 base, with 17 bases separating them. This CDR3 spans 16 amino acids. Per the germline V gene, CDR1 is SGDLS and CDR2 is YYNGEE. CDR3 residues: CASSPARSGGNYGYTF. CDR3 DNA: TGTGCCAGCAGCCCCGCCCGGTCAGGTGGTAACTATGGCTACACCTTC.

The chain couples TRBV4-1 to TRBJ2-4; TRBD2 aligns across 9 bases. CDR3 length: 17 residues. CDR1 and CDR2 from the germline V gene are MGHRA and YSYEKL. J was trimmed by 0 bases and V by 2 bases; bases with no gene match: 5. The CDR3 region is CASSQPTSGSAKNIQYF. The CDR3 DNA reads TGCGCCAGCAGCCAACCCACTAGCGGGTCAGCCAAAAACATTCAGTACTTC.

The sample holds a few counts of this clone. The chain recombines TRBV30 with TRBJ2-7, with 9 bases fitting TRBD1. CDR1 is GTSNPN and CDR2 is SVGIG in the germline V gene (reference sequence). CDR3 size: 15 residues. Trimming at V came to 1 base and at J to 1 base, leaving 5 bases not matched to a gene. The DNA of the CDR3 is TGTGCCTGGAGTGGTCCGGGGACAGGGTCCTACGAGCAGTACTTC. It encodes CAWSGPGTGSYEQYF.

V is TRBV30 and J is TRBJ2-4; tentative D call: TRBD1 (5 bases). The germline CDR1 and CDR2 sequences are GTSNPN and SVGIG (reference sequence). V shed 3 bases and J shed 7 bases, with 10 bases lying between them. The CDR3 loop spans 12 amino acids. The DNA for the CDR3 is TGTGCCTGGAGCGGACAATATAACATTCAGTACTTC. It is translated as CAWSGQYNIQYF.

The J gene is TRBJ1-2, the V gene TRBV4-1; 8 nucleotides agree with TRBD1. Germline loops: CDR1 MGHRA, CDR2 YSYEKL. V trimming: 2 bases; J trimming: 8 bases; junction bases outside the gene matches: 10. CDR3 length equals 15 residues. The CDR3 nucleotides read TGCGCCAGCAGCCAATCTTTCCCAGGGGGCGACGGCTACACCTTC. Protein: CASSQSFPGGDGYTF.

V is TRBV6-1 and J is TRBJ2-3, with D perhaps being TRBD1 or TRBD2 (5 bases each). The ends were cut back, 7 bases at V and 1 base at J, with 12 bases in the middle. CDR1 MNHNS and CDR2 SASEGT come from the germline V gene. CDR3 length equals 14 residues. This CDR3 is CASIVGGRTDTQYF. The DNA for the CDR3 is TGTGCCAGCATCGTTGGGGGTCGCACAGATACGCAGTATTTT.

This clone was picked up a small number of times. For the CDR3, the DNA is TGTGCCAGCAGCCCACCACCGGGACAGGGTGTCGATGAGCAGTTCTTC. Protein product: CASSPPPGQGVDEQFF. The rearrangement joins TRBV7-9 to TRBJ2-1, with TRBD1 identical over 9 bases. V lost 5 bases to trimming and J lost 8 bases; unmatched junction nucleotides: 13. Germline V gene data show CDR1 as SEHNR and CDR2 as FQNEAQ (reference sequence). CDR3 length equals 16 residues.

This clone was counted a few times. The CDR3 reads CASSPRTDSPLHF. CDR3 coding DNA: TGTGCCAGTAGTCCTAGGACCGATTCACCCCTCCACTTT. The rearrangement joins TRBV19 to TRBJ1-6, with unresolved D. Trimming stripped 5 bases from V and 8 bases from J, with 10 bases between. The CDR3 consists of 13 residues. Per the germline V gene, CDR1 is LNHDA and CDR2 is SQIVND (reference sequence). Supplemented by reference TRBV19 and TRBJ1-6, the full variable domain reads DGGITQSPKYLFRKEGQNVTLSCEQNLNHDAMYWYRQDPGQGLRLIYYSQIVNDFQKGDIAEGYSVSREKKESFPLTVTSAQKNPTAFYLCASSPRTDSPLHFGNGTRLTVT.

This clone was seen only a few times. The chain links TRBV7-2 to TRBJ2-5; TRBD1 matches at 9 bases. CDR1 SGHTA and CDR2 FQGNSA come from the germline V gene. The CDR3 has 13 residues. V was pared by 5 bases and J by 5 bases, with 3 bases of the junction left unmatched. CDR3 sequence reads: CASSPDRGETQYF. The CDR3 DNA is TGTGCCAGCAGCCCAGACAGGGGGGAGACCCAGTACTTC.

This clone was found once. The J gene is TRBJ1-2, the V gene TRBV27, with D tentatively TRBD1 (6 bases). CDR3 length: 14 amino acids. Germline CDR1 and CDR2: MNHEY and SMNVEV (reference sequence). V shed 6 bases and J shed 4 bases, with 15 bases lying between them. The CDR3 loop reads CASSDRPLGYGYTF. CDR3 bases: TGTGCCAGCAGCGACAGGCCACTGGGCTATGGCTACACCTTC.

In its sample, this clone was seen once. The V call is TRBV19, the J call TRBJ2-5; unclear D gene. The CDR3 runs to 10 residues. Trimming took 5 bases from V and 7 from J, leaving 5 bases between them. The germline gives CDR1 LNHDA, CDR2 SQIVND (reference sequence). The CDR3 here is CASSSGTQYF. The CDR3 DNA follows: TGTGCCAGTAGTTCAGGGACCCAGTACTTC.

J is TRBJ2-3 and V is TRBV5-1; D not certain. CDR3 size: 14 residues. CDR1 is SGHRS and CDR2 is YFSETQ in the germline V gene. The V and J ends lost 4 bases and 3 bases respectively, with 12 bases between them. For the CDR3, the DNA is TGCGCCAGCAGCCCCCAGACCGGGACAGATACGCAGTATTTT. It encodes CASSPQTGTDTQYF.

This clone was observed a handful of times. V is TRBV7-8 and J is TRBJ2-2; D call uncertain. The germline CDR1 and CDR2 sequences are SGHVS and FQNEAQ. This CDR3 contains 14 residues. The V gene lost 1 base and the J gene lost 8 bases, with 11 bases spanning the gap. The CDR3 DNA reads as TGTGCCAGCAGCTTAGAGTCAGGTTGGGGGGAGCTGTTTTTT. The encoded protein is CASSLESGWGELFF.

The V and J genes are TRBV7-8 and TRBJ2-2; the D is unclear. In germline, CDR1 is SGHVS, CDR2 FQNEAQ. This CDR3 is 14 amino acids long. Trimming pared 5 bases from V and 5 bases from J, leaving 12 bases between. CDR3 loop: CASSRNARTGELFF. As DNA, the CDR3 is TGTGCCAGCAGCCGGAATGCGCGGACCGGGGAGCTGTTTTTT.

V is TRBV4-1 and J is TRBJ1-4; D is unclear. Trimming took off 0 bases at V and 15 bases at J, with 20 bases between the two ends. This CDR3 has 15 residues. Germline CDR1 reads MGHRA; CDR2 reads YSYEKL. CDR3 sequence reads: CASSQDHTPGMSVFF. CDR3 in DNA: TGCGCCAGCAGCCAAGACCATACACCGGGCATGAGTGTGTTTTTT.

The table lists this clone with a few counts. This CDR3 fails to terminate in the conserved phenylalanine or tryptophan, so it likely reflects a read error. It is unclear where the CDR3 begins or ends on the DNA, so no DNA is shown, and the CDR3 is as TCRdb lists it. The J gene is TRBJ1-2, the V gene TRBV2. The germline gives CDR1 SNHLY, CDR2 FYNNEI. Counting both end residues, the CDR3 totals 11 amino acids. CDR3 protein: CASSELGSLGL.